This TCR beta chain originates from a study of cytomegalovirus exposure and HLA in healthy donors. Primers for the PCR totalled 60 Vbeta and 13 Jbeta. Libraries were prepared by immunoSEQ multiplex PCR; TCRdb keeps only in-frame clonotypes and omits some of them. The repertoire holds a few hundred thousand clones, with almost 80% as singletons. After removal of 2 bases from V and 5 bases from J, the junction contained 7 bases not matched to a gene. Germline loops: CDR1 SGHNT, CDR2 YENEEA. The CDR3 runs to 16 residues. As regards this clone: Its antigen is currently unknown.

Findings and limits, study-wide: TCR beta chains associated with HLA were, in a later analysis, more clonally expanded than equally common others.

The chain is built from TRBV11-3 and TRBJ2-7; 12 nucleotides align to TRBD2. The sequence was collected from a young man in good health and CMV-seronegative. The sample was PBMCs. The CDR3 sequence: CASSLLLAGGNNEQYF. The CDR3 DNA reads as TGTGCCAGCAGCTTATTACTAGCGGGGGGTAACAACGAGCAGTACTTC.